Reported below is one T cell receptor beta chain. Antigen specificity is unknown. The sample is drawn from a study of cytomegalovirus exposure and HLA in healthy donors. Overall study results and limits: Common viral pathogens (according to a later analysis) appeared linked to several of the most significant clusters.

CDR1 is SGHAT and CDR2 is FQNNGV in the germline V gene. The CDR3 has 14 amino acids. The V end lost 3 bases, the J end lost 3 bases, and 12 bases lay between the germline ends. The PCR was carried out with 60 Vbeta primers and 13 Jbeta primers. Assay used: immunoSEQ multiplex PCR; TCRdb lists only in-frame clones, some missing. The sample records about 190,000 clones, around nine tenths being singletons. The V and J genes are TRBV11-2 and TRBJ2-7; weak D call: TRBD1 (6 bases). The sequence was obtained from a woman aged 25-40 years in good health and CMV-seronegative. Sequencing was carried out using PBMCs. DNA for the CDR3: TGTGCCAGCAGCTTGGACAGCCCTCGCTACGAGCAGTACTTC. Translated: CASSLDSPRYEQYF.